Presented here are 25 T cell receptor beta chains from one specimen sequenced in a study of preoperative IRX-2 immunotherapy in early breast cancer. This sample's treatment: preoperative locoregional IRX-2 cytokine immunotherapy. Produced via immunoSEQ multiplex PCR; TCRdb's table is partial and in-frame only. There are approximately 96,000 clones in the sample; more than 80% occur only once, and roughly 2% lies in the top ten. Source: tumor tissue, taken after IRX-2 immunotherapy. Receptors were obtained from a human donor with breast cancer.

The chain carries TRBV28 and TRBJ2-3; perhaps TRBD2 as D (5 bases). Per the germline V gene, CDR1 is MDHEN and CDR2 is SYDVKM. The CDR3 covers 15 residues. V lost 3 bases, J lost 2 bases, and 12 bases lay in between. CDR3 amino acids: CASSLSYGVTDTQYF. CDR3 bases: TGTGCCAGCAGTTTGTCGTACGGGGTCACAGATACGCAGTATTTT.

This chain connects TRBV5-1 to TRBJ1-1; possibly TRBD1 for D (6 bases). Between the trimmed V and J ends, which lost 0 bases and 6 bases, there was a span of 15 bases. The CDR3 length is 15 residues. Germline CDR1 SGHRS, CDR2 YFSETQ. CDR3 sequence (DNA): TGCGCCAGCAGCTTGGCCCAGGGGAGGGAGGCTGAAGCTTTCTTT. As protein: CASSLAQGREAEAFF.

The chain uses TRBV2 and TRBJ2-1; D tentatively fits TRBD1 or TRBD2 (5 bases each). From germline, CDR1 is SNHLY and CDR2 FYNNEI. This CDR3 comprises 13 residues. The ends were cut back, 7 bases at V and 6 bases at J, with 13 bases in the middle. The DNA of the CDR3 is TGTGCCAGCACTGCCCGAGGGGCCAATGAGCAGTTCTTC. Translated, it gives CASTARGANEQFF.

The chain combines TRBV1 with TRBJ2-2; TRBD1 reflects the table's D call only, with no check against the DNA. TRBV1 is a documented pseudogene. The CDR3 is made up of 16 amino acids. CDR3 loop: CASSGGTGGDTGELFF. CDR3 bases: TGCGCCAGCAGCGGAGGGACAGGGGGAGACACCGGGGAGCTGTTTTTT.

This sequence joins TRBV7-4 and TRBJ1-1, with no clear D. The V end lost 2 bases, the J end lost 3 bases, and 7 bases lay between the germline ends. There are 13 residues in the CDR3. Germline V lookup: CDR1 SGHVT, CDR2 SQSDAQ. The CDR3 bases are TGTGCCAGCAGCTTAAGGACCTACACTGAAGCTTTCTTT. It yields the protein CASSLRTYTEAFF.

The rearrangement uses TRBV6-8 and TRBJ1-2, with TRBD1 identical over 8 bases. CDR1 and CDR2 from the germline V gene are MNHGY and SAAAGT. The CDR3 has 17 residues. V shed 6 bases, J shed 3 bases, and the junction held 15 bases outside the gene matches. The DNA of the CDR3 is TGTGCCAGCAGGCCGGGACAGGTACCTTCTTCGGACTATGGCTACACCTTC. This codes for CASRPGQVPSSDYGYTF.

Here the CDR3 DNA reads TGCGCCAGCAGCCCTGCTACAGTCCCTGGAAACACCATATATTTT. This encodes CASSPATVPGNTIYF. The chain has TRBV5-1 and TRBJ1-3; D gene uncertain. This CDR3 region has 15 residues. Germline V gene sequence: CDR1 SGHRS, CDR2 YFSETQ. Trimming shortened V by 4 bases and J by 2 bases, and 13 bases separated the two germline ends. Based on the CDR3 plus reference TRBV5-1 and TRBJ1-3, the full variable domain is KAGVTQTPRYLIKTRGQQVTLSCSPISGHRSVSWYQQTPGQGLQFLFEYFSETQRNKGNFPGRFSGRQFSNSRSEMNVSTLELGDSALYLCASSPATVPGNTIYFGEGSWLTVV.

The chain employs TRBV28 and TRBJ2-7, with 10 bases fitting TRBD2. The CDR3 loop spans 13 amino acids. Germline loops: CDR1 MDHEN, CDR2 SYDVKM. Trimming removed 5 bases from V and 6 bases from J; junction bases left unmatched: 4. CDR3 amino acids: CASSKSSGSEQYF. As DNA, the CDR3 is TGTGCCAGCAGTAAATCTAGCGGGAGCGAGCAGTACTTC.

The chain carries TRBV11-3 and TRBJ1-4, with D possibly matching TRBD1 (6 bases). This CDR3 spans 16 amino acids. The V gene's germline CDR1 is SGHNT and CDR2 YENEEA. Trimming cost V 5 bases and J 8 bases, with 21 bases left between them. Written as DNA, the CDR3 is TGTGCCAGCAGCCCCCCGACCCCGGGGACACGGGAAAAACTGTTTTTT. This codes for CASSPPTPGTREKLFF.

The V gene is TRBV30, the J gene TRBJ1-2; D not certain. This CDR3 has 14 amino acids. Trimming took 0 bases from V and 3 from J, leaving 11 bases between them. Germline CDR1 reads GTSNPN; CDR2 reads SVGIG (reference sequence). CDR3: CAWSVIRGDYGYTF. The CDR3 DNA reads as TGTGCCTGGAGTGTAATCCGTGGGGACTATGGCTACACCTTC.

This clone was detected only once. The rearrangement links TRBV19 to TRBJ2-7, with 10 bases aligning to TRBD1. J was trimmed by 6 bases and V by 10 bases; bases with no gene match: 9. The CDR3 is 13 residues long. Per the germline V gene, CDR1 is LNHDA and CDR2 is SQIVND (reference sequence). CDR3 coding DNA: TGTGCCACCGCCGCGGGACAGGGGACCGAGCAGTACTTC. It is translated as CATAAGQGTEQYF. The full variable domain, its missing parts supplied by reference TRBV19 and TRBJ2-7, is DGGITQSPKYLFRKEGQNVTLSCEQNLNHDAMYWYRQDPGQGLRLIYYSQIVNDFQKGDIAEGYSVSREKKESFPLTVTSAQKNPTAFYLCATAAGQGTEQYFGPGTRLTVT.

This chain links TRBV27 with TRBJ1-2; D perhaps matches TRBD1 (6 bases). Between the trimmed V and J ends, which lost 3 bases and 2 bases, there was a span of 10 bases. Looked up from germline, CDR1 is MNHEY and CDR2 is SMNVEV (reference sequence). The CDR3 is made up of 14 amino acids. In nucleotides, the CDR3 is TGTGCCAGCAGTTTGCGGGGGGCGAACTATGGCTACACCTTC. This sequence encodes CASSLRGANYGYTF.

The genes are TRBV11-3 and TRBJ2-2, with D perhaps assigned TRBD1 or TRBD2 (5 bases each). This CDR3 has 16 residues. Trimming shortened V by 2 bases and J by 8 bases, and 18 bases separated the two germline ends. Germline V gives CDR1 SGHNT, CDR2 YENEEA. Here the CDR3 reads CASSLPSGRGTGELFF. Written as DNA, the CDR3 is TGTGCCAGCAGCTTACCTTCAGGGAGAGGAACTGGGGAGCTGTTTTTT.

The CDR3 nucleotides are TGTGCCAGCAGCTCTTTCTGGAAGGGGGCAGATACGCAGTATTTT. Translating gives CASSSFWKGADTQYF. The chain recombines TRBV4-2 with TRBJ2-3; possibly TRBD1 for D (6 bases). Germline CDR1 reads LGHNA; CDR2 reads YNFKEQ. This CDR3 is 15 amino acids long. V was shortened by 5 bases and J by 4 bases, with 16 bases between the two germline ends.

The chain is built from TRBV30 and TRBJ1-3; no clear D gene. Trimming took off 0 bases at V and 5 bases at J, with 14 bases between the two ends. This CDR3 comprises 15 residues. In germline, CDR1 is GTSNPN, CDR2 SVGIG (reference sequence). DNA for the CDR3: TGTGCCTGGAGTGTACGTTCCGTTATAAGAAACACCATATATTTT. Translating it yields CAWSVRSVIRNTIYF.

CDR3 bases: TGTGCCAGTAGTAACGTCAGGGCAGGGGGGAACACCGGGGAGCTGTTTTTT. Its protein product is CASSNVRAGGNTGELFF. The V gene is TRBV19, the J gene TRBJ2-2; 7 bases are shared with TRBD1. Germline V gene sequence: CDR1 LNHDA, CDR2 SQIVND (reference sequence). The junction had 9 bases not matched to a gene; V was cut back by 4 bases and J by 1 base. The CDR3 has 17 residues.

This chain links TRBV12-5 with TRBJ1-2; 8 bases are shared with TRBD1. The CDR3 is 14 residues long. Germline values: CDR1 LGHNT, CDR2 FRNRAP. V was pared by 6 bases and J by 8 bases, with 11 bases of the junction left unmatched. CDR3 DNA: TGTGCTAGTGGGCGAGAGACAGGGGCGGAGGGCTACACCTTC. As protein: CASGRETGAEGYTF.

The rearrangement joins TRBV5-1 to TRBJ2-7, with 13 bases lining up with TRBD2. This CDR3 has 16 amino acids. Per germline, CDR1 SGHRS and CDR2 YFSETQ. After removal of 4 bases from V and 9 bases from J, the junction contained 13 bases not matched to a gene. CDR3 nucleotides: TGCGCCAGCAGCCTAAACTCCGGGACTAGCGGGACTGGGCAGTACTTC. Amino acid sequence: CASSLNSGTSGTGQYF.

CDR3 residues: CASSIMGAGANVLTF. For the CDR3, the DNA is TGTGCCAGTAGTATTATGGGGGCTGGGGCCAACGTCCTGACTTTC. The chain links TRBV19 to TRBJ2-6; D could derive from TRBD1 or TRBD2 (5 bases each). The CDR3 consists of 15 residues. Looked up from germline, CDR1 is LNHDA and CDR2 is SQIVND (reference sequence). Trimming removed 3 bases at V and 2 bases at J, with 8 bases between. The whole variable domain, remainder taken from reference TRBV19 and TRBJ2-6, is DGGITQSPKYLFRKEGQNVTLSCEQNLNHDAMYWYRQDPGQGLRLIYYSQIVNDFQKGDIAEGYSVSREKKESFPLTVTSAQKNPTAFYLCASSIMGAGANVLTFGAGSRLTVL.

This clone is a singleton in its sample. V gene TRBV5-1 combines with J gene TRBJ2-2, with D maybe TRBD1 (5 bases). There are 14 residues in the CDR3. Trimming stripped 0 bases from V and 4 bases from J, with 7 bases between. Germline assignment: CDR1 SGHRS and CDR2 YFSETQ. The CDR3 coding sequence is TGCGCCAGCAGCTTGGGGACAAGCACCGGGGAGCTGTTTTTT. Amino acids: CASSLGTSTGELFF.

The chain joins TRBV11-1 to TRBJ1-5; D ambiguous. Trimming pared 3 bases from V and 0 bases from J, leaving 15 bases between. The length of the CDR3 is 17 residues. Germline lookup yields CDR1 SGHAT and CDR2 FQDESV (reference sequence). Here the CDR3 reads CASSLIFSQRSNQPQHF. Here the CDR3 DNA reads TGTGCCAGCAGCTTGATTTTCAGCCAACGTAGCAATCAGCCCCAGCATTTT.

The chain uses TRBV7-4 and TRBJ1-5, with D possibly being TRBD1 (5 bases). V lost 1 base and J 4 bases, leaving 8 bases between the germline ends. Germline assignment: CDR1 SGHVT and CDR2 SQSDAQ. The CDR3 extends over 14 amino acids. As DNA, the CDR3 is TGTGCCAGCAGCTTAGAAGCAGGGAATCAGCCCCAGCATTTT. Residues: CASSLEAGNQPQHF.

The J gene is TRBJ1-1, the V gene TRBV19; 7 bases map to TRBD1. CDR1 and CDR2 (germline): LNHDA, SQIVND (reference sequence). V shed 7 bases, J shed 5 bases, and the junction held 7 bases outside the gene matches. The CDR3 consists of 13 residues. The CDR3 sequence is CASKEGATTEAFF. CDR3 nucleotides: TGTGCCAGTAAAGAGGGGGCGACGACTGAAGCTTTCTTT.

Only one count was recorded for this clone. The chain uses TRBV11-3 and TRBJ1-1, with D maybe TRBD1 (5 bases). The germline gives CDR1 SGHNT, CDR2 YENEEA. The CDR3 length is 15 residues. Trimming shortened V by 5 bases and J by 0 bases, and 13 bases separated the two germline ends. CDR3: CASSPEGRMNTEAFF. In nucleotides, the CDR3 is TGTGCCAGCAGCCCTGAGGGGCGGATGAACACTGAAGCTTTCTTT.

This clone was seen only once. The gene calls are TRBV19 and TRBJ1-5; no firm D call. Per germline, CDR1 LNHDA and CDR2 SQIVND (reference sequence). The V end was cut by 6 bases, the J end by 3 bases, with 21 bases between. This CDR3 contains 17 residues. The DNA of the CDR3 is TGTGCCAGTAGGGCCCATGGTCGGCAAAAAGACAATCAGCCCCAGCATTTT. The encoded protein is CASRAHGRQKDNQPQHF.